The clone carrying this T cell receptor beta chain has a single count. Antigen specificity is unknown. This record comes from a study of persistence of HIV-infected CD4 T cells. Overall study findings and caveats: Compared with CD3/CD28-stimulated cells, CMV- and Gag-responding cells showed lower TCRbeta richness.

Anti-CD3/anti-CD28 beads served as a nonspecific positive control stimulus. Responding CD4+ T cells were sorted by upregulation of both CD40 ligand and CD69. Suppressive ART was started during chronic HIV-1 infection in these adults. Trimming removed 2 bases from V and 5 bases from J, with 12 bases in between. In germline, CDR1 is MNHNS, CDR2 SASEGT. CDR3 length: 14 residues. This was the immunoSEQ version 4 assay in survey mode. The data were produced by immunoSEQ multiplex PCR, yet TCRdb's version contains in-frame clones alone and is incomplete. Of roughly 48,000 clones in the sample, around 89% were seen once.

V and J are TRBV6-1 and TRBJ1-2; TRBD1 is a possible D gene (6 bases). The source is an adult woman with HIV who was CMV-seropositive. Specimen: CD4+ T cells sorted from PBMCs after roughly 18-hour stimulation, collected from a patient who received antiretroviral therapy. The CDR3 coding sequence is TGTGCCAGCAGTGAAACAGGGCTGAGTTATGGCTACACCTTC. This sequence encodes CASSETGLSYGYTF.